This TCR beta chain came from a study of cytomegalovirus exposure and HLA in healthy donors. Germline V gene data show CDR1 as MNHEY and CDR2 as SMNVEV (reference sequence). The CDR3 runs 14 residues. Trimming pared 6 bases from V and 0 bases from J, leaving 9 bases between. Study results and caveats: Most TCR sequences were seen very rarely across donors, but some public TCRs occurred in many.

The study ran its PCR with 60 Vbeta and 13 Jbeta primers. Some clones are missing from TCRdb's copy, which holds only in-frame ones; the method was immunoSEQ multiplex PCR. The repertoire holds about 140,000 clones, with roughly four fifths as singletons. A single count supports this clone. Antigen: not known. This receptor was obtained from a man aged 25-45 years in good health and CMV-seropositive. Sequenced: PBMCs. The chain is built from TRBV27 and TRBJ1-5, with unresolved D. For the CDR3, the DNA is TGTGCCAGCAGGTCGCGACTTAGCAATCAGCCCCAGCATTTT. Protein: CASRSRLSNQPQHF.